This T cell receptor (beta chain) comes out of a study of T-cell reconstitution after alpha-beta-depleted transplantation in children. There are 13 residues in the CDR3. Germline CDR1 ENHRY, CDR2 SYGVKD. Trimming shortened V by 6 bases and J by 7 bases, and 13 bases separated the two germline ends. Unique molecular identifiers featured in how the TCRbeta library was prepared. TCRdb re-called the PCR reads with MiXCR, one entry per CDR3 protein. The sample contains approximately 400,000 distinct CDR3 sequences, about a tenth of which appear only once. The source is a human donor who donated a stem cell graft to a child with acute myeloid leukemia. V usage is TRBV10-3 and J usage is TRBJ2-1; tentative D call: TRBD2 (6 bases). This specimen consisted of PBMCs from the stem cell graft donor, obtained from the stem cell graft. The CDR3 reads CAIRWEAGNEQFF. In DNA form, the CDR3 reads TGTGCCATCAGGTGGGAGGCGGGGAATGAGCAGTTCTTC.